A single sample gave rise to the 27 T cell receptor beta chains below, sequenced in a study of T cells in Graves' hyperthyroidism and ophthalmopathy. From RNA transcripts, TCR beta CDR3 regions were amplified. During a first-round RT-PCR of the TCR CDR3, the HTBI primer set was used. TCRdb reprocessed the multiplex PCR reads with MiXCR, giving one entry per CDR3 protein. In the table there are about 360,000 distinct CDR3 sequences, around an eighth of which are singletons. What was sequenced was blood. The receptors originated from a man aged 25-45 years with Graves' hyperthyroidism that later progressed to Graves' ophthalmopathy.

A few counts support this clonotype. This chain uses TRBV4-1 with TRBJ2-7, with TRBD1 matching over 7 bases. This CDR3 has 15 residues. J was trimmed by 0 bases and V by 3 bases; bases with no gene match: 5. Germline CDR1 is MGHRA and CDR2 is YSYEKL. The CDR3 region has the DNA TGCGCCAGCAGCCACAAGACAGGGCCCTCCTACGAGCAGTACTTC. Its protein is CASSHKTGPSYEQYF.

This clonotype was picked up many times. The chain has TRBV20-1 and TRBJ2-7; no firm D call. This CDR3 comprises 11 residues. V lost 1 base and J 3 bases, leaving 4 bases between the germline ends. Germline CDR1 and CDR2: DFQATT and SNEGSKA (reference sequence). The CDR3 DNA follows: TGCAGTGCTAGAGTCATCTACGAGCAGTACTTC. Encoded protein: CSARVIYEQYF.

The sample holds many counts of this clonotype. The CDR3 nucleotides are TGTGCCAGCAGTTTTTGGGGAAACACCATATATTTT. Its protein is CASSFWGNTIYF. V usage is TRBV12-3 or TRBV12-4 and J usage is TRBJ1-3; D is unresolved. The V gene lost 3 bases and the J gene lost 4 bases, with 4 bases spanning the gap. This CDR3 contains 12 residues.

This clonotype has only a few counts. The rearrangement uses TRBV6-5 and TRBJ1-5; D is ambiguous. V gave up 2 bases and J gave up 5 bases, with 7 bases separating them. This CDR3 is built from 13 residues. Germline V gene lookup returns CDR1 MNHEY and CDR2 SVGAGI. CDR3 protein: CASSYNGHQPQHF. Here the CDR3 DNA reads TGTGCCAGCAGTTACAACGGGCATCAGCCCCAGCATTTT.

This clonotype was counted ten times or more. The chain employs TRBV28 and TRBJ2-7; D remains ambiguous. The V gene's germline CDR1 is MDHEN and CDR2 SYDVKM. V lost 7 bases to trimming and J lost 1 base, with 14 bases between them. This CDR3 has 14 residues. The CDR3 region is CASTETGFSYEQYF. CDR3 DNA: TGTGCCAGCACGGAGACGGGTTTTTCCTACGAGCAGTACTTC.

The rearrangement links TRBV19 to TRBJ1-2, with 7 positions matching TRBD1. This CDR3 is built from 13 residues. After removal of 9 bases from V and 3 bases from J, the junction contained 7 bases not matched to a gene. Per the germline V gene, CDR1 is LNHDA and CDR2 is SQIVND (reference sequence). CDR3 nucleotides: TGTGCCAGCAGGGAGGGGGCCTACTATGGCTACACCTTC. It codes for CASREGAYYGYTF.

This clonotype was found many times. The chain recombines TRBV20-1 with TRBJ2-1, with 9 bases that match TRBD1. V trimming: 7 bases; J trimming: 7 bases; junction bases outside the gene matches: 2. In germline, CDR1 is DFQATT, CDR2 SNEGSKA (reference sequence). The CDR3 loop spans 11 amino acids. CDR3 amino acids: CSVGTGNEQFF. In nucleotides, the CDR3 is TGCAGTGTTGGGACAGGGAATGAGCAGTTCTTC.

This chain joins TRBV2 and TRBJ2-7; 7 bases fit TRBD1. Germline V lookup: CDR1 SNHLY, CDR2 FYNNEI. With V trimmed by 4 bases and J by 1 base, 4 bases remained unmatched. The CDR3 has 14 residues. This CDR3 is CASSAGTVSYEQYF. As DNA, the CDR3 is TGTGCCAGCAGTGCCGGGACAGTTTCCTACGAGCAGTACTTC.

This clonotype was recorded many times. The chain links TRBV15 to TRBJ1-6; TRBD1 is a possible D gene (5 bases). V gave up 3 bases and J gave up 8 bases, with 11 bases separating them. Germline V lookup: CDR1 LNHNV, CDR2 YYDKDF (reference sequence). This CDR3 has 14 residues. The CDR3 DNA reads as TGTGCCACCAGCAGTTGGGGGACCGATTCACCCCTCCACTTT. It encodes CATSSWGTDSPLHF.

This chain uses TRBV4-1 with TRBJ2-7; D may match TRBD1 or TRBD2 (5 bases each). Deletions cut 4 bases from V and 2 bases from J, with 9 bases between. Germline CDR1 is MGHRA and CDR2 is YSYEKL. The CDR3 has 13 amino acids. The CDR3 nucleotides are TGCGCCAGCAGCCCCTGGGGACCCTACGAGCAGTACTTC. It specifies CASSPWGPYEQYF.

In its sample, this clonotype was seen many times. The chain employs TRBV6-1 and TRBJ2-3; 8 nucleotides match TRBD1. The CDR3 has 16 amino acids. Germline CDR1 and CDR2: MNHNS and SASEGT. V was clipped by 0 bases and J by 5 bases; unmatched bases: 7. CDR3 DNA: TGTGCCAGCAGTGAAGCCGCACGACAGGGGAAAGATACGCAGTATTTT. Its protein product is CASSEAARQGKDTQYF.

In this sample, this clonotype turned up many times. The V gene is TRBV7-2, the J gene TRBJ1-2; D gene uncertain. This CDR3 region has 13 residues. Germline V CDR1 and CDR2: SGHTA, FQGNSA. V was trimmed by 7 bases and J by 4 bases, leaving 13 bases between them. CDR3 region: CASTQDGSYGYTF. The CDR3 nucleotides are TGTGCCAGCACTCAGGACGGGTCCTATGGCTACACCTTC.

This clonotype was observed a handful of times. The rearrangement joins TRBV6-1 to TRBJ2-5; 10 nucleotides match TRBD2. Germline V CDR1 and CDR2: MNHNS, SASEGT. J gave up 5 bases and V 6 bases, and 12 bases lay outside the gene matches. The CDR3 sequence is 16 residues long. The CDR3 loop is CASSPKRGGLRETQYF. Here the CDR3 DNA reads TGTGCCAGCAGCCCGAAGCGGGGGGGCCTTAGGGAGACCCAGTACTTC.

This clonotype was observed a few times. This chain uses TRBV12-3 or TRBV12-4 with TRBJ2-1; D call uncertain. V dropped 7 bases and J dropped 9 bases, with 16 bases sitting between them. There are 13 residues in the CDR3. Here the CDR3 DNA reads TGTGCCAGCACGGGCAAGCTGGTCGGTGAGCAGTTCTTC. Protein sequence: CASTGKLVGEQFF.

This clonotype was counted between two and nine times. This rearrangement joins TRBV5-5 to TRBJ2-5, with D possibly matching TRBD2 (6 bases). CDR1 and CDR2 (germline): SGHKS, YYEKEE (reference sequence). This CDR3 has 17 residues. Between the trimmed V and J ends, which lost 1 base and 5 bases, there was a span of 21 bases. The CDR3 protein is CASSLFYNSGVGETQYF. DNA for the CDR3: TGTGCCAGCAGCTTGTTTTATAATAGCGGCGTCGGGGAGACCCAGTACTTC.

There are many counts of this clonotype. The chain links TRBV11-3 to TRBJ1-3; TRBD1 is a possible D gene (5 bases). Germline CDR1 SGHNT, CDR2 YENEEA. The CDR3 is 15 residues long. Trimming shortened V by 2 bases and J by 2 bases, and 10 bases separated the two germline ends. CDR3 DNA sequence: TGTGCCAGCAGCTTAACTCAGGGAACTGGAAACACCATATATTTT. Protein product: CASSLTQGTGNTIYF.

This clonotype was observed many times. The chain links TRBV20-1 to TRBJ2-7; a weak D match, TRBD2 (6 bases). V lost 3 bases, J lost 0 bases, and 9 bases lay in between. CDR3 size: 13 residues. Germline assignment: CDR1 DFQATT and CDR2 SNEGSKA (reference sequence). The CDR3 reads CSASVSGSYEQYF. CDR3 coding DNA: TGCAGTGCTAGTGTTAGCGGCTCCTACGAGCAGTACTTC.

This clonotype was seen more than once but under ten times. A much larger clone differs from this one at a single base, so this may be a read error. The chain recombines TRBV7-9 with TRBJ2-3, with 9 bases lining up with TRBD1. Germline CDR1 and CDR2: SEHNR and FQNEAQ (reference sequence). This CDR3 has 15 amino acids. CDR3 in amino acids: CAGSSGQGISDTQYF. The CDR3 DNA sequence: TGTGCCGGCAGCTCGGGACAGGGAATTTCAGATACGCAGTATTTT. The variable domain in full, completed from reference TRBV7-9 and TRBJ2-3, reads DTGVSQNPRHKITKRGQNVTFRCDPISEHNRLYWYRQTLGQGPEFLTYFQNEAQLEKSRLLSDRFSAERPKGSFSTLEIQRTEQGDSAMYLCAGSSGQGISDTQYFGPGTRLTVL.

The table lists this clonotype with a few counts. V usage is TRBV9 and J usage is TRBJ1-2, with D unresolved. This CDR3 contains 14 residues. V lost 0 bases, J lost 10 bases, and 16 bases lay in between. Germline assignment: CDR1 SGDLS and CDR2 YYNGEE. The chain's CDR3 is CASSVVEGRLAYTF. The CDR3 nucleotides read TGTGCCAGCAGCGTAGTAGAGGGTAGGCTCGCCTACACCTTC.

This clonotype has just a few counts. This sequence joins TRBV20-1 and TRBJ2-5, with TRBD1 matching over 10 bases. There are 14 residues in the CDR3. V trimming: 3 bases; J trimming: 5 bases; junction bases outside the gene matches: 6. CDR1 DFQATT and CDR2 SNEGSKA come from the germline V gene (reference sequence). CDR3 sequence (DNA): TGCAGTGCTAGTGAGACAGGGGGCGAGGAGACCCAGTACTTC. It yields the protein CSASETGGEETQYF.

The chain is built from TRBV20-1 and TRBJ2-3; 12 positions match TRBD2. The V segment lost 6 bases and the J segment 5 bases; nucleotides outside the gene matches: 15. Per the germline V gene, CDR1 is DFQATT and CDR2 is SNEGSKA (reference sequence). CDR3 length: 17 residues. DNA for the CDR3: TGCAGTGCCTCTTACTGGACTAGCGGGACGGCGGGAGATACGCAGTATTTT. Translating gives CSASYWTSGTAGDTQYF.

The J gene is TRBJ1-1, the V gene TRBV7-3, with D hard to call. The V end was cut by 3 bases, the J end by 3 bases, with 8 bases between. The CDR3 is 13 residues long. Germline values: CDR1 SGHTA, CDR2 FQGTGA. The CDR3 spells CASSLVPYTEAFF. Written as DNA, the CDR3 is TGTGCCAGCAGCTTGGTACCATACACTGAAGCTTTCTTT.

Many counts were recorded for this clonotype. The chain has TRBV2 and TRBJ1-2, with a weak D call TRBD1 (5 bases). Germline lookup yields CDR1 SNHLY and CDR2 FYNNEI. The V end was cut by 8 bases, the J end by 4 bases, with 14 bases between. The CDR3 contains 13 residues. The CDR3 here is CASGGSNLYGYTF. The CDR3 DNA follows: TGTGCCAGCGGGGGGTCAAATCTCTATGGCTACACCTTC.

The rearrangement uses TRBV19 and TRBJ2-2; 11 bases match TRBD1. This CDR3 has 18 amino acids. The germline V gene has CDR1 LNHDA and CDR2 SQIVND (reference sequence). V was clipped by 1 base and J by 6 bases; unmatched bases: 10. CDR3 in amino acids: CASSIGIPGTGGAGELFF. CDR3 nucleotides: TGTGCCAGTAGTATAGGAATCCCCGGGACAGGGGGTGCCGGGGAGCTGTTTTTT. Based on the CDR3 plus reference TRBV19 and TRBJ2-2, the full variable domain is DGGITQSPKYLFRKEGQNVTLSCEQNLNHDAMYWYRQDPGQGLRLIYYSQIVNDFQKGDIAEGYSVSREKKESFPLTVTSAQKNPTAFYLCASSIGIPGTGGAGELFFGEGSRLTVL.

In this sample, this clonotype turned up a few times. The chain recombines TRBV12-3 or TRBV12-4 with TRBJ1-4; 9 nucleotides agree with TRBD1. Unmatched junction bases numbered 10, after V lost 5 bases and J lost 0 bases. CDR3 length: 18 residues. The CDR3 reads CASSRQGGDAATNEKLFF. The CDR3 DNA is TGTGCCAGCAGTAGACAGGGGGGAGATGCGGCAACTAATGAAAAACTGTTTTTT.

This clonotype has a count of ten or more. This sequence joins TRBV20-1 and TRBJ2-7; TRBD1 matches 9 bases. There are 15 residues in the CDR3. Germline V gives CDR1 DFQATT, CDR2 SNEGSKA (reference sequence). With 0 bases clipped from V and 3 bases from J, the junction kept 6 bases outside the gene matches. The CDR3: CSARDRDRGDYEQYF. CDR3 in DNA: TGCAGTGCTAGAGATCGAGACAGGGGGGACTACGAGCAGTACTTC.

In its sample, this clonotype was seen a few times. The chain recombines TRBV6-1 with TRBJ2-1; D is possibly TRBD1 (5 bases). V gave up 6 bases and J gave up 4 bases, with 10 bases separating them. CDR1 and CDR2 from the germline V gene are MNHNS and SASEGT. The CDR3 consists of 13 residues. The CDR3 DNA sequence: TGTGCCAGCAGGGGGCGGCGATACAATGAGCAGTTCTTC. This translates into CASRGRRYNEQFF.